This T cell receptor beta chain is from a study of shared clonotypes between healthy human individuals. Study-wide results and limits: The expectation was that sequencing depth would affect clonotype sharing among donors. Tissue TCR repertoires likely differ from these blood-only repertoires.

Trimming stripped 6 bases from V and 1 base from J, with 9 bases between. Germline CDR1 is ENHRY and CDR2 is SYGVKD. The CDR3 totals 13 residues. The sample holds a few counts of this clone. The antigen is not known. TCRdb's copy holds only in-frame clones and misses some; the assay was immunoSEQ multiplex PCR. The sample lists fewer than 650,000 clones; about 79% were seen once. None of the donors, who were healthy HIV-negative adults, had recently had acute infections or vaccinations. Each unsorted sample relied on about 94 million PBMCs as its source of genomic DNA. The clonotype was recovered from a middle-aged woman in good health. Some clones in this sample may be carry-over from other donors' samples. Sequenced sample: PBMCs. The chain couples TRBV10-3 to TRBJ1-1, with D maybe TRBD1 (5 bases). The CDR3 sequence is CAIRGLTNTEAFF. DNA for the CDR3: TGTGCCATCAGGGGACTGACGAACACTGAAGCTTTCTTT.